The TCR beta chain under discussion was sequenced for a study of T cells in localized non-small cell lung cancer. As for this clone: Antigen: not known.

The junction had 6 bases not matched to a gene; V was cut back by 3 bases and J by 8 bases. The CDR3 covers 15 residues. The germline V gene encodes CDR1 SGDLS and CDR2 YYNGEE. Findings of the study overall: Because researchers sequenced only one region of the tumor, heterogeneity is still possible. Turning up in adjacent lung were a median approximately 60 of the top 100 tumor clones. The study found T cell clonality highest in uninvolved adjacent lung, above tumor.

The protocol was immunoSEQ multiplex PCR, while the TCRdb copy is restricted to in-frame clones and leaves out a portion. The data contain 60,000 to 75,000 clones, 70% to 90% of them singletons. V usage is TRBV9 and J usage is TRBJ2-1; TRBD2 matches at 12 bases. This sequence was found in a female donor over 55 with stage I lung adenocarcinoma. The sequencing used peripheral blood, collected before any cancer treatment. For the CDR3, the DNA is TGTGCCAGCAGCGGCGGACTAGCGGGGAGTGATGAGCAGTTCTTC. Translation gives CASSGGLAGSDEQFF.